This TCR beta chain was obtained from a study of blood T cell repertoires in COVID-19. Overall study context: Nucleic acid was either cDNA or gDNA, and it came from T cells, B-cell-depleted T cells, or PBMCs.

The germline V and J ends were trimmed by 2 bases and 0 bases, with 8 bases remaining between them. The CDR3 extends over 14 amino acids. The V gene's germline CDR1 is GTSNPN and CDR2 SVGIG (reference sequence). Under the authors' procedure: Reference gene primer amplification gave nucleated cell count estimates. The protocol was immunoSEQ multiplex PCR, while the TCRdb copy is restricted to in-frame clones and leaves out a portion. V and J calls and clone size come straight from that table; D and trimming were deduced from the DNA. The table includes around 220,000 clones, about 86% detected once. The receptor was isolated from a woman aged 45-60 years with acute or convalescent COVID-19. The sequenced sample consisted of peripheral blood. The V gene is TRBV30, the J gene TRBJ1-3, with D possibly being TRBD1 (5 bases). The CDR3 reads CAWSRQGSGNTIYF. The CDR3 DNA reads TGTGCCTGGAGTCGCCAGGGCTCTGGAAACACCATATATTTT.